This T cell receptor beta chain was sequenced in a study of OX40 agonist ivuxolimab in advanced cancers. Germline values: CDR1 MNHEY, CDR2 SVGAGI. The CDR3 has 12 amino acids. V was cut by 5 bases and J by 6 bases, with 10 bases left in between. Patients with autoimmune history or systemic immunosuppression were excluded. Profiling relied on immunoSEQ multiplex PCR, and the TCRdb table lists in-frame clones only, not all of them. In the table there are more than 100,000 clones, just over 90% of which are singletons. Sequenced material: CD4+ or CD8+ T cells sorted from blood, taken in a trial of the OX40 agonist ivuxolimab. This clonotype was sampled from an adult with an advanced solid tumor such as melanoma, head and neck, liver or kidney cancer. The chain has TRBV6-5 and TRBJ2-5; D not resolved. CDR3 sequence (DNA): TGTGCCAGCAGTCCCCCTCTGAAGACCCAGTACTTC. It encodes CASSPPLKTQYF.